This passage covers 29 T cell receptor beta chains from one sample sequenced in a study of T cell changes during pregnancy in multiple sclerosis. The repertoire was sequenced with immunoSEQ multiplex PCR; TCRdb's copy has only in-frame clones and lacks some. The sample carries more than 100,000 clones, 92% recorded once. Sequencing was performed on peripheral blood, taken after pregnancy. These receptors were taken from a female donor with multiple sclerosis, enrolled in a pregnancy study.

This clone has only a few counts. The chain is built from TRBV5-1 and TRBJ2-2, with no clear D. Trimming cost V 3 bases and J 1 base, with 10 bases left between them. Germline assignment: CDR1 SGHRS and CDR2 YFSETQ. This CDR3 region has 15 residues. This CDR3 reads CASSSSTGNTGELFF. The CDR3 region has the DNA TGCGCCAGCAGCTCGAGTACGGGGAACACCGGGGAGCTGTTTTTT.

The chain joins TRBV15 to TRBJ2-1; D perhaps matches TRBD1 (5 bases). Between the trimmed V and J ends, which lost 2 bases and 8 bases, there was a span of 7 bases. The CDR3 spans 12 residues. Looked up from germline, CDR1 is LNHNV and CDR2 is YYDKDF (reference sequence). The CDR3 protein is CATSRKGDEQFF. CDR3 sequence (DNA): TGTGCCACCAGCAGAAAAGGGGATGAGCAGTTCTTC. Full variable domain (missing parts from reference TRBV15 and TRBJ2-1): DAMVIQNPRYQVTQFGKPVTLSCSQTLNHNVMYWYQQKSSQAPKLLFHYYDKDFNNEADTPDNFQSRRPNTSFCFLDIRSPGLGDTAMYLCATSRKGDEQFFGPGTRLTVL.

The chain recombines TRBV2 with TRBJ2-1, with 7 nucleotides matching TRBD2. CDR1 SNHLY and CDR2 FYNNEI come from the germline V gene. The CDR3 consists of 14 residues. J lost 6 bases, V lost 6 bases, and 8 bases had no gene match. DNA for the CDR3: TGTGCCAGCAGGGCGGGGGTCCCCCCCAATGAGCAGTTCTTC. This translates into CASRAGVPPNEQFF. Full variable domain (remainder filled in from reference TRBV2 and TRBJ2-1): EPEVTQTPSHQVTQMGQEVILRCVPISNHLYFYWYRQILGQKVEFLVSFYNNEISEKSEIFDDQFSVERPDGSNFTLKIRSTKLEDSAMYFCASRAGVPPNEQFFGPGTRLTVL.

The rearrangement uses TRBV27 and TRBJ2-5, with TRBD2 as a possible D gene (7 bases). Looked up from germline, CDR1 is MNHEY and CDR2 is SMNVEV (reference sequence). There are 15 residues in the CDR3. V lost 4 bases, J lost 5 bases, and 17 bases lay in between. DNA of the CDR3: TGTGCCAGCAGTTCCCTGGGCAGGGGAGGGGAGACCCAGTACTTC. It codes for CASSSLGRGGETQYF.

V usage is TRBV27 and J usage is TRBJ1-5; TRBD1 might be the D (5 bases). Germline CDR1 reads MNHEY; CDR2 reads SMNVEV (reference sequence). The ends were cut back, 4 bases at V and 1 base at J, with 5 bases in the middle. This CDR3 is 13 amino acids long. The DNA for the CDR3 is TGTGCCAGCAGTTACAGGAGCAATCAGCCCCAGCATTTT. Its protein is CASSYRSNQPQHF.

This sequence joins TRBV5-3 and TRBJ2-3; D gene ambiguous. TRBV5-3 is treated as an ORF (open reading frame) with a function not yet certain. This CDR3 is 16 amino acids long. V shed 0 bases and J shed 4 bases, with 15 bases lying between them. The chain's CDR3 is CARSLAWIQKADTQYF. The CDR3 DNA reads as TGTGCCAGAAGCTTGGCTTGGATACAGAAGGCAGATACGCAGTATTTT.

This rearrangement joins TRBV19 to TRBJ1-1; D unresolved. This CDR3 is 14 amino acids long. V was pared by 0 bases and J by 1 base, with 6 bases between. Germline-derived CDR1 and CDR2 are LNHDA and SQIVND (reference sequence). The CDR3 reads CASSIDSGNTEAFF. CDR3 in DNA: TGTGCCAGTAGTATAGATTCAGGGAACACTGAAGCTTTCTTT.

This rearrangement joins TRBV4-1 to TRBJ1-3; no firm D call. With 7 bases removed from V and 0 bases from J, the gap between germline ends came to 25 bases. CDR3 length: 19 amino acids. Germline CDR1 is MGHRA and CDR2 is YSYEKL. The CDR3 DNA follows: TGCGCCAGCACTCCAACCACCGTCCGGGGATCCCCCTCTGGAAACACCATATATTTT. Its protein product is CASTPTTVRGSPSGNTIYF.

This clone was found once. This rearrangement joins TRBV5-1 to TRBJ1-1; D is undetermined. Per the germline V gene, CDR1 is SGHRS and CDR2 is YFSETQ. The CDR3 runs to 13 residues. V was cut by 4 bases and J by 8 bases, with 15 bases left in between. Here the CDR3 reads CASSIVGRREAFF. For the CDR3, the DNA is TGCGCCAGCAGCATTGTGGGCCGAAGAGAAGCTTTCTTT.

The sample holds one count of this clone. The V and J genes are TRBV28 and TRBJ1-4; D may be TRBD1 (6 bases). Trimming cost V 5 bases and J 5 bases, with 15 bases left between them. Germline values: CDR1 MDHEN, CDR2 SYDVKM. The length of the CDR3 is 15 residues. CDR3 coding DNA: TGTGCCAGCAGTACACTACAGGGCGACAATGAAAAACTGTTTTTT. It yields the protein CASSTLQGDNEKLFF. The whole variable domain, filled in from reference TRBV28 and TRBJ1-4, reads DVKVTQSSRYLVKRTGEKVFLECVQDMDHENMFWYRQDPGLGLRLIYFSYDVKMKEKGDIPEGYSVSREKKERFSLILESASTNQTSMYLCASSTLQGDNEKLFFGSGTQLSVL.

V gene TRBV18 combines with J gene TRBJ1-4; D unclear. Trimming took 3 bases from V and 0 from J, leaving 11 bases between them. There are 16 residues in the CDR3. The germline V gene has CDR1 KGHSH and CDR2 LQKENI. The CDR3 bases are TGTGCCAGCTCACCTCTAGCGATTGCAACTAATGAAAAACTGTTTTTT. Translating gives CASSPLAIATNEKLFF.

Only one count was recorded for this clone. This chain connects TRBV5-1 to TRBJ1-2; the match to TRBD1 covers 8 bases. CDR1 and CDR2 from the germline V gene are SGHRS and YFSETQ. The CDR3 has 18 residues. The ends lost 4 bases at V and 5 bases at J; junction bases unmatched: 19. The CDR3 DNA follows: TGCGCCAGCAGCCCTCACTTTCCAGGGGGCGCGATCTCGTATGGCTACACCTTC. The encoded protein is CASSPHFPGGAISYGYTF.

The CDR3 DNA reads TGCGCCAGCAGCCAATCAGAGGACAGGCGCTACGAGCAGTACTTC. This translates into CASSQSEDRRYEQYF. The chain couples TRBV4-3 to TRBJ2-7, with TRBD1 identical over 7 bases. Germline assignment: CDR1 LGHNA and CDR2 YSLEER. V lost 2 bases, J lost 3 bases, and 7 bases stayed unmatched. The CDR3 is 15 residues long.

CDR3 residues: CASSPSGGRGTEAFF. Written as DNA, the CDR3 is TGTGCCAGCTCACCAAGCGGGGGGCGAGGCACTGAAGCTTTCTTT. The chain employs TRBV18 and TRBJ1-1, with TRBD1 as a possible D gene (6 bases). Trimming took off 2 bases at V and 4 bases at J, with 14 bases between the two ends. The germline V gene encodes CDR1 KGHSH and CDR2 LQKENI. CDR3 length: 15 residues.

The chain joins TRBV29-1 to TRBJ2-3; possible D gene TRBD2, 6 bases. The V end was cut by 7 bases, the J end by 8 bases, with 22 bases between. There are 14 residues in the CDR3. Germline CDR1 reads SQVTM; CDR2 reads ANQGSEA. The CDR3 nucleotides read TGCAGCGCCAGAACTAGTCCCGGAGGGAGTACGCAGTATTTT. Protein product: CSARTSPGGSTQYF.

The chain links TRBV5-1 to TRBJ2-1, with unresolved D. V was cut by 4 bases and J by 5 bases, with 10 bases left in between. There are 13 residues in the CDR3. CDR1 is SGHRS and CDR2 is YFSETQ in the germline V gene. For the CDR3, the DNA is TGCGCCAGCAGCCTGTTCCCCGACAATGAGCAGTTCTTC. Encoded protein: CASSLFPDNEQFF.

The chain employs TRBV4-1 and TRBJ2-7; 9 nucleotides line up with TRBD1. The V gene's germline CDR1 is MGHRA and CDR2 YSYEKL. Trimming cost V 5 bases and J 4 bases; bases outside gene matches: 6. This CDR3 has 14 residues. The CDR3 spells CASSTRDRAYEQYF. For the CDR3, the DNA is TGCGCCAGCAGCACCCGGGACAGGGCATACGAGCAGTACTTC.

The rearrangement uses TRBV5-1 and TRBJ2-7; possible D gene TRBD2, 5 bases. Germline V gene data show CDR1 as SGHRS and CDR2 as YFSETQ. V lost 0 bases to trimming and J lost 3 bases, with 19 bases between them. CDR3 length: 17 residues. The CDR3 spells CASSLGYTRALDYEQYF. CDR3 sequence (DNA): TGCGCCAGCAGCTTGGGATACACGAGGGCCCTGGACTACGAGCAGTACTTC. Using reference TRBV5-1 and TRBJ2-7 for the parts outside the CDR3, the full variable domain is KAGVTQTPRYLIKTRGQQVTLSCSPISGHRSVSWYQQTPGQGLQFLFEYFSETQRNKGNFPGRFSGRQFSNSRSEMNVSTLELGDSALYLCASSLGYTRALDYEQYFGPGTRLTVT.

This clone was detected once. The chain is built from TRBV19 and TRBJ1-1; no reliable D call. CDR1 is LNHDA and CDR2 is SQIVND in the germline V gene (reference sequence). The CDR3 contains 12 residues. Trimming stripped 9 bases from V and 1 base from J, with 9 bases between. CDR3 protein: CASGFPNTEAFF. The CDR3, as DNA: TGTGCCAGCGGGTTTCCGAACACTGAAGCTTTCTTT.

CDR3 residues: CASSRQLPLAGEQFF. DNA for the CDR3: TGTGCCAGCAGTAGACAATTACCCCTAGCGGGTGAGCAGTTCTTC. The J gene is TRBJ2-1, the V gene TRBV28, with 8 bases lining up with TRBD2. This CDR3 contains 15 residues. Germline V gene sequence: CDR1 MDHEN, CDR2 SYDVKM. V lost 5 bases, J lost 9 bases, and 12 bases stayed unmatched.

J is TRBJ1-5 and V is TRBV6-5; no definite D call. Trimming took off 4 bases at V and 7 bases at J, with 14 bases between the two ends. This CDR3 has 14 residues. CDR1 and CDR2 (germline): MNHEY, SVGAGI. The CDR3 here is CASSLSRVGQPQHF. The CDR3, as DNA: TGTGCCAGCAGTTTGAGCCGGGTTGGGCAGCCCCAGCATTTT.

This clone was detected a few times. The CDR3 DNA follows: TGTGCCAGCTCACCACTCGTTAATATCGTGAACACCGGGGAGCTGTTTTTT. Translation: CASSPLVNIVNTGELFF. The chain carries TRBV18 and TRBJ2-2, with no clear D. CDR1 and CDR2 from the germline V gene are KGHSH and LQKENI. With 1 base removed from V and 1 base from J, the gap between germline ends came to 13 bases. This CDR3 region has 17 residues. Complete variable domain (other parts from reference TRBV18 and TRBJ2-2): NAGVMQNPRHLVRRRGQEARLRCSPMKGHSHVYWYRQLPEEGLKFMVYLQKENIIDESGMPKERFSAEFPKEGPSILRIQQVVRGDSAAYFCASSPLVNIVNTGELFFGEGSRLTVL.

V usage is TRBV5-5 and J usage is TRBJ2-3; 11 bases agree with TRBD2. Trimming took 7 bases from V and 5 from J; bases not matched to a gene: 12. Germline lookup yields CDR1 SGHKS and CDR2 YYEKEE (reference sequence). CDR3 size: 16 residues. As DNA, the CDR3 is TGTGCCAGCGCTGCCCTAGCGGGGGGCCGGAGAGATACGCAGTATTTT. It is translated as CASAALAGGRRDTQYF.

This sequence joins TRBV7-8 and TRBJ1-1; the D gene is possibly TRBD1 (5 bases). The CDR3 length is 16 residues. Per germline, CDR1 SGHVS and CDR2 FQNEAQ. V lost 0 bases to trimming and J lost 5 bases, with 16 bases between them. The CDR3 bases are TGTGCCAGCAGCTTAGCGGTAGGGGTTGTGGAAACTGAAGCTTTCTTT. Translating gives CASSLAVGVVETEAFF.

V gene TRBV5-1 combines with J gene TRBJ1-3; D might be TRBD1 (5 bases). V shed 3 bases and J shed 8 bases, with 18 bases lying between them. The CDR3 totals 15 residues. Germline lookup yields CDR1 SGHRS and CDR2 YFSETQ. The CDR3 is CASSSSQGNLHTIYF. CDR3 nucleotide sequence: TGCGCCAGCAGCTCCAGCCAGGGTAATCTACACACCATATATTTT. The complete variable domain, with remaining parts taken from reference TRBV5-1 and TRBJ1-3, reads KAGVTQTPRYLIKTRGQQVTLSCSPISGHRSVSWYQQTPGQGLQFLFEYFSETQRNKGNFPGRFSGRQFSNSRSEMNVSTLELGDSALYLCASSSSQGNLHTIYFGEGSWLTVV.

The chain combines TRBV10-3 with TRBJ2-7; D might be TRBD1 (5 bases). This CDR3 has 16 amino acids. V was shortened by 0 bases and J by 0 bases, with 12 bases between the two germline ends. CDR1 and CDR2 from the germline V gene are ENHRY and SYGVKD. CDR3 in DNA: TGTGCCATCAGTGAGTCTAAGGCAGGGTTCTCCTACGAGCAGTACTTC. Translated: CAISESKAGFSYEQYF.

V usage is TRBV19 and J usage is TRBJ2-3, with a weak D call TRBD2 (5 bases). V lost 1 base to trimming and J lost 5 bases, with 10 bases between them. This CDR3 comprises 14 residues. Germline CDR1 reads LNHDA; CDR2 reads SQIVND (reference sequence). The CDR3 DNA reads as TGTGCCAGTAGTATAGTGGGAGCCGAAGATACGCAGTATTTT. Amino acid sequence: CASSIVGAEDTQYF.

The V gene is TRBV6-6, the J gene TRBJ1-1, with D tentatively TRBD1 (5 bases). Trimming removed 2 bases at V and 4 bases at J, with 11 bases between. Looked up from germline, CDR1 is MNHNY and CDR2 is SVGAGI (reference sequence). The CDR3 runs 14 residues. DNA for the CDR3: TGTGCCAGCAGTTACCATGGGGGGACCACTGAAGCTTTCTTT. It yields the protein CASSYHGGTTEAFF.

The genes are TRBV7-9 and TRBJ2-6, with D perhaps matching TRBD2 (5 bases). This CDR3 has 17 residues. Germline V CDR1 and CDR2: SEHNR, FQNEAQ (reference sequence). The V gene lost 0 bases and the J gene lost 0 bases, with 9 bases spanning the gap. The CDR3 bases are TGTGCCAGCAGCTTAGCTCGGACTCGCTCTGGGGCCAACGTCCTGACTTTC. It specifies CASSLARTRSGANVLTF.